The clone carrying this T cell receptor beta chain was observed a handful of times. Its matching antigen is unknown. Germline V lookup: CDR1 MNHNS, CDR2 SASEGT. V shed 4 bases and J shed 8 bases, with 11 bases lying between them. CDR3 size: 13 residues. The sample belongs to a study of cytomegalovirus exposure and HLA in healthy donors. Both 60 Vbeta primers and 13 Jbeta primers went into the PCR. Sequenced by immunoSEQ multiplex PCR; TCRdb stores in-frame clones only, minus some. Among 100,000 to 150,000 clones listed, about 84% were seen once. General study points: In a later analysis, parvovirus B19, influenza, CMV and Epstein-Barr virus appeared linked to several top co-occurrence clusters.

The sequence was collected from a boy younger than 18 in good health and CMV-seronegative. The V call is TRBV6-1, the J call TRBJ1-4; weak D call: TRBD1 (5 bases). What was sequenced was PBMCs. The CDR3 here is CASSGREDEKLFF. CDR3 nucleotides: TGTGCCAGCAGTGGCAGGGAGGACGAAAAACTGTTTTTT.